The rows below give T cell receptor delta chains drawn from one sample of a study of gamma-delta T cells after stem cell transplantation. TCRdb made new clone calls on the RT-PCR reads using CATT. The table lists more than 1,000 delta-chain clones, less than 4% of them singletons, with around 35% in the top ten. Sequenced sample: gamma-delta T cells. These receptors were collected from a human donor. It is not recorded whose cells these are; they may come from a transplant donor. CDR3s include the opening cysteine and the closing phenylalanine or tryptophan. The order of the fields is J gene, clone size, V gene, D gene, CDR3 DNA, CDR3 protein. The D gene is left open where the match is weak. Clone size is not always given. Where it is, it says once, few, many or a class for expanded clones.

TRDJ1 few TRDV2 . TGTGCCTGTGACACGGTCGGGTCTACGGGCGGGGTTATAGGTAATTGGGAGTACACCGATAAACTCATCTTT CACDTVGSTGGVIGNWEYTDKLIF
TRDJ1 few TRDV2 TRDD3 TGTGCCTGTGACACTCTGGGGGATACGCGGGTCACCGATAAACTCATCTTT CACDTLGDTRVTDKLIF
TRDJ1 large TRDV2 TRDD3 TGTGCCTGCTCCGTACTGGGGGATTCCGAGGATAAACTCATCTTT CACSVLGDSEDKLIF
TRDJ1 medium-sized TRDV3 TRDD3 TGTGCCTTCTATGGGGGATACTACACCGATAAACTCATCTTT CAFYGGYYTDKLIF
TRDJ1 large TRDV2 TRDD3 TGTGCCTGTGACTCAGTACTGGGGGATACGCAGTACACCGATAAACTCATCTTT CACDSVLGDTQYTDKLIF
TRDJ1 hyperexpanded TRDV2 TRDD3 TGTGCCTGTGACACAATAGGGGATAGGCGCGATAAACTCATCTTT CACDTIGDRRDKLIF
TRDJ1 . TRDV2 TRDD3 TGTGCCTGTGACTCACTGGGGCACACCGATAAACTCATCTTT CACDSLGHTDKLIF
TRDJ1 . TRDV2 TRDD3 TGTGCCTGTGACAGCGCTACCGACTGGGGGGCCTGGGACACCGATAAACTCATCTTT CACDSATDWGAWDTDKLIF
TRDJ3 . TRDV2 TRDD3 TGTGCCTGTGACACCGCTGGGGGACTCCACTCCTGGGACACCCGACAGATGTTTTTC CACDTAGGLHSWDTRQMFF
TRDJ3 large TRDV2 TRDD3 TGTGCCTGTGACACGGTACTGGGGGATACAGCCTGGGACACCCGACAGATGTTTTTC CACDTVLGDTAWDTRQMFF
TRDJ1 few TRDV2 TRDD3 TGTGCCTGTGACACTCTGGGGGATAGTGAACTCATCTTT CACDTLGDSELIF
TRDJ1 . TRDV2 TRDD3 TGTGCCTGTGACACCATCGTACTGGGGGATAGATACACCGATAAACTCATCTTT CACDTIVLGDRYTDKLIF
TRDJ1 hyperexpanded TRDV2 TRDD3 TGTGCCTGTGACACGATACTGGGGGCCCCCGGCCGGGACACCGATAAACTCATCTTT CACDTILGAPGRDTDKLIF
TRDJ1 few TRDV2 TRDD3 TGTGCCTGTGACACGGTACTGGGGGACGACACCGATAAACTCATCTTT CACDTVLGDDTDKLIF
TRDJ1 . TRDV1 TRDD3 TGTGCTCTTGGGGCACTATTCCCCCGTACTGGGGGATACTCGTCCGATAAACTCATCTTT CALGALFPRTGGYSSDKLIF
TRDJ1 large TRDV2 TRDD3 TGTGCCTGTGACACCGTGGGGGATACGTCCGATAAACTCATCTTT CACDTVGDTSDKLIF
TRDJ1 large TRDV2 TRDD3 TGTGCCTGTGAACCTCTGCCCTGGGGGGATACAGCCGATAAACTCATCTTT CACEPLPWGDTADKLIF
TRDJ1 . TRDV2 . TGTGCCTGTGACACCATTGGGGGCCCACTCGATAAACTCATCTTT CACDTIGGPLDKLIF
TRDJ1 large TRDV2 . TGTGCCTGTGACTCCGTGGGGGTACCCCCGAGCGGCGATAAACTCATCTTT CACDSVGVPPSGDKLIF
TRDJ1 . TRDV2 TRDD3 TGTGCCTGTGACACGATACTGGGGGCCACCGATAAACTCATCTTT CACDTILGATDKLIF
TRDJ1 few TRDV2 TRDD3 TGTGCCTGTGACAAGGTGGGGGATACGGCCGATAAACTCATCTTT CACDKVGDTADKLIF
TRDJ1 large TRDV2 . TGTGCCTGTGACTCGCTACGGGGAAGGGGCGATAAACTCATCTTT CACDSLRGRGDKLIF
TRDJ1 large TRDV2 TRDD3 TGTGCCTGTGACGAACTACTGGGGGATAGACCGTACACCGATAAACTCATCTTT CACDELLGDRPYTDKLIF
TRDJ1 large TRDV2 TRDD3 TGTGCCTGTGACACACTTACTGGGGGACGAAACACCGATAAACTCATCTTT CACDTLTGGRNTDKLIF
TRDJ1 . TRDV3 . TGTGCATTGGTGGGCAAGTGGGCTCAGTACAAAGATAAAATCATCTTT CALVGKWAQYKDKIIF
TRDJ1 few TRDV2 TRDD3 TGTGCCTGTGACCTACTGGGGGATACCGATAAACTCATCTTT CACDLLGDTDKLIF
TRDJ4 few TRDV1 TRDD3 TGTGCTCTTGGGGAACGGTTCTGGTGGGGGATACCAGTAACAGGGCAGTTGATCTTT CALGERFWWGIPVTGQLIF
TRDJ1 . TRDV2 TRDD3 TGTGCCTGTGACACGATACTGGGGGCCGATAAACTCATCTTT CACDTILGADKLIF
TRDJ1 large TRDV2 TRDD3 TGTGCCTGTGACCAACTGGGGGATACGGACACCGATAAACTCATCTTT CACDQLGDTDTDKLIF
TRDJ1 few TRDV2 TRDD3 TGTGCCTGTGACGAACTACTGGGGGACAGACCGTACGCCGATAAACTCATCTTT CACDELLGDRPYADKLIF
TRDJ1 few TRDV2 TRDD3 TGTGCCTGTGACACCGTACTGGGGGATTCCGAGGATAAACTCATCTTT CACDTVLGDSEDKLIF
TRDJ1 few TRDV2 TRDD3 TGTGCCTGTGAGACCCTTGGGGAGCTGGGGGATACAGCCGATAAACTCATCTTT CACETLGELGDTADKLIF
TRDJ1 . TRDV2 TRDD3 TGTGCCTGCGAACAACTGGGGGAGCCACCGCGGGGCACCGATAAACTCATCTTC CACEQLGEPPRGTDKLIF
TRDJ1 large TRDV2 TRDD3 TGTGCCTGTGACCGGCTTACTGGGGGGTTATACACCGATAAACTCATCTTT CACDRLTGGLYTDKLIF
TRDJ1 large TRDV2 TRDD3 TGTGCCTGTGAGAGGCTCCAACTGGGGGATAGTGAACTCATCTTT CACERLQLGDSELIF
TRDJ1 hyperexpanded TRDV2 TRDD3 TGTGCCTGTGACCCAGTACTGGGGGATACGCGGCAACTCATCTTT CACDPVLGDTRQLIF
TRDJ1 large TRDV2 TRDD3 TGTGCCTGTGACATTCTGGGGGCCACCGATAAACTCATCTTT CACDILGATDKLIF